The source of this TCR beta chain is a study of blood T cell repertoires in COVID-19. Study as a whole: Acute-phase and convalescent COVID-19 samples originated in the United States, Italy and Spain. T cells, B-cell-depleted T cells, or PBMCs supplied cDNA or gDNA.

J was trimmed by 5 bases and V by 1 base; bases with no gene match: 2. The CDR3 totals 15 residues. The germline gives CDR1 MNHNS, CDR2 SASEGT. Original processing notes: Reference gene primer amplification gave estimated nucleated cell counts. Repertoires were generated with immunoSEQ multiplex PCR, while TCRdb's copy carries only in-frame clones and drops some. V and J calls and clone size are copied from that table; D and trimming were computed from the DNA. The sample lists tens of thousands of clones, 88% occurring once. V gene TRBV6-1 combines with J gene TRBJ2-1; 10 bases line up with TRBD2. Sequenced input: peripheral blood. The receptor's source is a human donor with active COVID-19. The donor label of this sample is uncertain. CDR3 coding DNA: TGTGCCAGCAGTGAAGTAGCGGGGGGCCACAATGAGCAGTTCTTC. Translated: CASSEVAGGHNEQFF.